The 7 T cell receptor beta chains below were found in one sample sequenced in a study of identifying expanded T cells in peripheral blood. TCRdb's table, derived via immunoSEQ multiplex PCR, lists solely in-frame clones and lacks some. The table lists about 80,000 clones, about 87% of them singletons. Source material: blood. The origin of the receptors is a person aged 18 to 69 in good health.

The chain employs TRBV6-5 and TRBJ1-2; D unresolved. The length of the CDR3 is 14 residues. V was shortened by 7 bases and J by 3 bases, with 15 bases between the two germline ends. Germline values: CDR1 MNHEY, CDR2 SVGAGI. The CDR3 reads CASIPRYGHYGYTF. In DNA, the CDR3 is TGTGCCAGCATCCCCCGGTACGGGCACTATGGCTACACCTTC.

This CDR3 reads CASSDRHYRGRWYSNQPQHF. The CDR3 DNA sequence: TGTGCCAGCAGTGATAGACATTACAGGGGGCGTTGGTATAGCAATCAGCCCCAGCATTTT. V gene TRBV2 combines with J gene TRBJ1-5, with 9 bases identical to TRBD1. Germline lookup yields CDR1 SNHLY and CDR2 FYNNEI. The CDR3 is 20 amino acids. The J segment lost 0 bases and the V segment lost 3 bases, leaving 15 bases of the junction unmatched.

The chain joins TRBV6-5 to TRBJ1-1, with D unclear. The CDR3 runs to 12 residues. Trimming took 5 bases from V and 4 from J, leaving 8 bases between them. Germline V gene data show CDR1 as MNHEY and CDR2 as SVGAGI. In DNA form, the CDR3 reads TGTGCCAGCAGTCACCTGGGCACTGAAGCTTTCTTT. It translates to CASSHLGTEAFF.

The CDR3 DNA reads as TGCGCCAGCAGTGAATTCGGGGGAAACGGCCAAGAGACCCAGTACTTC. The encoded protein is CASSEFGGNGQETQYF. The V call is TRBV10-2, the J call TRBJ2-5; possible D gene TRBD2, 6 bases. The CDR3 runs 16 residues. Trimming removed 3 bases from V and 1 base from J, with 15 bases in between. The V gene's germline CDR1 is WSHSY and CDR2 SAAADI.

Here the CDR3 reads CASTHPRVDTQYF. The CDR3 DNA follows: TGTGCCAGCACACACCCCAGGGTAGATACGCAGTATTTT. The V gene is TRBV28, the J gene TRBJ2-3; possibly TRBD1 for D (5 bases). Germline CDR1 reads MDHEN; CDR2 reads SYDVKM. The ends were cut back, 7 bases at V and 5 bases at J, with 13 bases in the middle. This CDR3 is 13 amino acids long. The full variable domain, its missing parts supplied by reference TRBV28 and TRBJ2-3, is DVKVTQSSRYLVKRTGEKVFLECVQDMDHENMFWYRQDPGLGLRLIYFSYDVKMKEKGDIPEGYSVSREKKERFSLILESASTNQTSMYLCASTHPRVDTQYFGPGTRLTVL.

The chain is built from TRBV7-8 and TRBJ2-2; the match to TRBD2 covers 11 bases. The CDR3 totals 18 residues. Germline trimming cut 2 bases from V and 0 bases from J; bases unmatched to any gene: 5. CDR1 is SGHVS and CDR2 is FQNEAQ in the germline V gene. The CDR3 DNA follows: TGTGCCAGCAGCTTACTTACTAGCGGGAGTTCGAACACCGGGGAGCTGTTTTTT. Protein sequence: CASSLLTSGSSNTGELFF.

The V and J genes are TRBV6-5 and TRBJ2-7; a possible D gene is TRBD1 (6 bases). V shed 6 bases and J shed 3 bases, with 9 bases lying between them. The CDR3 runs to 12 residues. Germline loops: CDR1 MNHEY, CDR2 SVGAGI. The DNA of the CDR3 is TGTGCCAGCAGGTCGGACAGCTACGAGCAGTACTTC. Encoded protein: CASRSDSYEQYF.